A few counts support the clone carrying this T cell receptor beta chain. The source of the sample is a study of immune characterization of retroperitoneal liposarcoma. TCRdb re-called the PCR reads with MiXCR, one entry per CDR3 protein. Of 3,000 to 4,000 distinct CDR3 sequences listed, over 40% were seen once; the top ten hold 50% to 70%. J gave up 6 bases and V 6 bases, and 10 bases lay outside the gene matches. This CDR3 has 15 residues. Germline V gives CDR1 MNHNS, CDR2 SASEGT. Sample: tumor tissue. This clonotype was obtained from a male donor with retroperitoneal liposarcoma. The chain employs TRBV6-1 and TRBJ2-3, with 9 bases that match TRBD2. This CDR3 reads CASRLAGWRVDTQYF. CDR3 in DNA: TGTGCCAGCAGGCTAGCGGGATGGAGGGTTGATACGCAGTATTTT.